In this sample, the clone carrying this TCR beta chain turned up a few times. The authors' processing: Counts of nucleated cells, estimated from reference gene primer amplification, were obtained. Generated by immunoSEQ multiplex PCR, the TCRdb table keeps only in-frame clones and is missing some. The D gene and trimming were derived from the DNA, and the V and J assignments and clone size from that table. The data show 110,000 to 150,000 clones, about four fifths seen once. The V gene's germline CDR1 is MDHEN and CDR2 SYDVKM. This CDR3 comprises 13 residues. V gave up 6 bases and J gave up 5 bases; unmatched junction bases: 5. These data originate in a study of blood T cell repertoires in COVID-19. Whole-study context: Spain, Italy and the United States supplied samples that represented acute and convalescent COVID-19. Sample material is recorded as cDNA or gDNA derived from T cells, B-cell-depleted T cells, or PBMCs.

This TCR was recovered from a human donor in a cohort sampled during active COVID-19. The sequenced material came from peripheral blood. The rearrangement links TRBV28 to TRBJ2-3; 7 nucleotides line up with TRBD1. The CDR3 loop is CASRRQGVDTQYF. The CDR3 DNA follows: TGTGCCAGCAGGCGCCAGGGGGTAGATACGCAGTATTTT.